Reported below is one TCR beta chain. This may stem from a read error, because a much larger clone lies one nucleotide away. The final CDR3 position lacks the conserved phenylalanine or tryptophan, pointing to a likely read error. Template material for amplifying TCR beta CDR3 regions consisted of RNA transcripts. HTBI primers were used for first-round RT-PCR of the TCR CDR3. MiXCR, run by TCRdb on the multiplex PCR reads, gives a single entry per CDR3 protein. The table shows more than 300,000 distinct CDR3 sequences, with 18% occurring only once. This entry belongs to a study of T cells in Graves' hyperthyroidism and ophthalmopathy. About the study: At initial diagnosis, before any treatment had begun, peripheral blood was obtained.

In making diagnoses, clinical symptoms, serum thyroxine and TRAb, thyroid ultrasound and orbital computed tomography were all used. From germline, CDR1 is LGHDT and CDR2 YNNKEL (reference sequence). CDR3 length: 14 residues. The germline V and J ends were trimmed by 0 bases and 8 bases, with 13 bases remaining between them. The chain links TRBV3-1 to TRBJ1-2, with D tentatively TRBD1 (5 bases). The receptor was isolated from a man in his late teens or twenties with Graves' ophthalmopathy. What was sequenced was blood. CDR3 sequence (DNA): TGTGCCAGCAGCCAAGACAGGGTGGAAGGAGGCTACACCCTC. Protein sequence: CASSQDRVEGGYTL.